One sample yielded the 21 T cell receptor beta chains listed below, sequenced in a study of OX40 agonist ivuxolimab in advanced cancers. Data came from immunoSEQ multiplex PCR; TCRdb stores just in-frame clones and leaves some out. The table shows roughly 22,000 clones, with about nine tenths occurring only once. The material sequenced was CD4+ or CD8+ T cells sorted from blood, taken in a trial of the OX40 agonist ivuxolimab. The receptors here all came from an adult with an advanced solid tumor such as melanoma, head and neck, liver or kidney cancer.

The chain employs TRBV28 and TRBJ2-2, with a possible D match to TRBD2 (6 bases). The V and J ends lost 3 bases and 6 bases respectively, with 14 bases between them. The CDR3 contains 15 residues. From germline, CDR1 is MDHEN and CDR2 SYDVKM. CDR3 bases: TGTGCCAGCAGTTTGTACGCGTCGGGGGCCGGGGAGCTGTTTTTT. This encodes CASSLYASGAGELFF.

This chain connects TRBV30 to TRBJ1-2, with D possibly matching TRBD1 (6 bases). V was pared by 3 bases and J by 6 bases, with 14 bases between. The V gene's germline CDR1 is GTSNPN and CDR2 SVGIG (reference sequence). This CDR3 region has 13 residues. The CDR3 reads CAWSHRELDGYTF. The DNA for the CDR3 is TGTGCCTGGAGCCACAGGGAGCTCGATGGCTACACCTTC.

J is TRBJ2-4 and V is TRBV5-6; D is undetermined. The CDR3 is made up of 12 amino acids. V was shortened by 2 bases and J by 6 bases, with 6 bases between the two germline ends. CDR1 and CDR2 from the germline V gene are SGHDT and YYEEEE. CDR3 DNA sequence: TGTGCCAGCAGCTTAGACGGAAACATTCAGTACTTC. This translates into CASSLDGNIQYF.

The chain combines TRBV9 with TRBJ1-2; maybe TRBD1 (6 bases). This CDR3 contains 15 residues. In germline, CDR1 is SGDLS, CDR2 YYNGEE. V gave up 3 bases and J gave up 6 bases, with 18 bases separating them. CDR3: CASSAGTYRGDGYTF. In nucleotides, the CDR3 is TGTGCCAGCAGCGCGGGGACATATCGCGGGGATGGCTACACCTTC.

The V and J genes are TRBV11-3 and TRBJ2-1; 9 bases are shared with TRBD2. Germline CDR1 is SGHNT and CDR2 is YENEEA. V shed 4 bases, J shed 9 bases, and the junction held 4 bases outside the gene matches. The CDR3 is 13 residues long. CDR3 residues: CASSWTSDTEQFF. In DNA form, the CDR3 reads TGTGCCAGCAGCTGGACTAGCGATACTGAGCAGTTCTTC.

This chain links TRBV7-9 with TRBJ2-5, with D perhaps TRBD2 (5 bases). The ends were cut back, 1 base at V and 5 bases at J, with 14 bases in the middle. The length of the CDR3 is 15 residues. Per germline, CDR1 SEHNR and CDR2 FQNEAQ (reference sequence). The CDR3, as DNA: TGTGCCAGCAGCTTAGTATGGGAGTCCGACGAGACCCAGTACTTC. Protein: CASSLVWESDETQYF.

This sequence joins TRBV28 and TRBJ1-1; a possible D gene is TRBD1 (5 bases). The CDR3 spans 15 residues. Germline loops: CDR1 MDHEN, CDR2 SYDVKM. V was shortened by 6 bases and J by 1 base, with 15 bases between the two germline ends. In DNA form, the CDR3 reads TGTGCCAGCAGCCAAGAACAGGAGTGGAACACTGAAGCTTTCTTT. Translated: CASSQEQEWNTEAFF. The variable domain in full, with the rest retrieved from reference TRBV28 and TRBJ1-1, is DVKVTQSSRYLVKRTGEKVFLECVQDMDHENMFWYRQDPGLGLRLIYFSYDVKMKEKGDIPEGYSVSREKKERFSLILESASTNQTSMYLCASSQEQEWNTEAFFGQGTRLTVV.

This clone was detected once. As DNA, the CDR3 is TGTGCCAGCAGTTTACCCCGACTAGGGGGGGATACGCAGTATTTT. This encodes CASSLPRLGGDTQYF. The chain employs TRBV28 and TRBJ2-3; either TRBD1 or TRBD2 may supply D (6 bases each). Trimming removed 2 bases at V and 6 bases at J, with 15 bases between. This CDR3 region has 15 residues. Germline CDR1 MDHEN, CDR2 SYDVKM.

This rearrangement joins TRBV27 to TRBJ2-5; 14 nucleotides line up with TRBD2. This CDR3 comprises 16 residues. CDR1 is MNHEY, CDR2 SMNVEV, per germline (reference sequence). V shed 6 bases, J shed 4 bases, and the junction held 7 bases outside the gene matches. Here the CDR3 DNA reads TGTGCCAGCAGCCCGGGACTAGCGGGAGTTAGAGAGACCCAGTACTTC. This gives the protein CASSPGLAGVRETQYF.

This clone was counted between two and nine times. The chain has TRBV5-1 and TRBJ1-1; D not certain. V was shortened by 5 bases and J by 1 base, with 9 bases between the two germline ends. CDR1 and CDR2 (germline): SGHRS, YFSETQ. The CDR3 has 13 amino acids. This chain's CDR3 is CASSGVGNTEAFF. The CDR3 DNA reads TGCGCCAGCAGTGGAGTGGGGAACACTGAAGCTTTCTTT.

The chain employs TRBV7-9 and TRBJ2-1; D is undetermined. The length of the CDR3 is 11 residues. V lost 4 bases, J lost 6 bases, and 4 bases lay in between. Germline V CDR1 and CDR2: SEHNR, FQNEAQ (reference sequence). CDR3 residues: CASSSTNEQFF. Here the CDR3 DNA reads TGTGCCAGCAGCTCCACCAATGAGCAGTTCTTC.

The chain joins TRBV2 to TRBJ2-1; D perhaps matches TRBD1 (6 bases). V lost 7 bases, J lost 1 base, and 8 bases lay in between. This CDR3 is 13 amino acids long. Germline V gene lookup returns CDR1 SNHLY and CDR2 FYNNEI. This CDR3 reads CASMDRSYNEQFF. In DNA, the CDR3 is TGTGCCAGCATGGACAGATCCTACAATGAGCAGTTCTTC.

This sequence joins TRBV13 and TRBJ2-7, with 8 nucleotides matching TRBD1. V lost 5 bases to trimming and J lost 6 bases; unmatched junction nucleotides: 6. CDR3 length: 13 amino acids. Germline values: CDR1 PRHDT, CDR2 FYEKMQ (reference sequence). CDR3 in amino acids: CASSPDRGSEQYF. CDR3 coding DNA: TGTGCCAGCAGCCCTGACAGGGGATCCGAGCAGTACTTC.

CDR3 bases: TGTGCCAGCAGCCTATCGAGCGGTATGGGAGGAGGCGAGCAGTTCTTC. This translates into CASSLSSGMGGGEQFF. The gene calls are TRBV7-6 and TRBJ2-1; a weak D match, TRBD2 (6 bases). The germline V and J ends were trimmed by 5 bases and 10 bases, with 24 bases remaining between them. CDR1 and CDR2 from the germline V gene are SGHVS and FNYEAQ. The CDR3 spans 16 residues.

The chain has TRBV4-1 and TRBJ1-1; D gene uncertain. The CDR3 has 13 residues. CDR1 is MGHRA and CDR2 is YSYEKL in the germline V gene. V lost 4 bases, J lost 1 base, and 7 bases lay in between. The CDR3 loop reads CASSPQKNTEAFF. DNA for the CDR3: TGCGCCAGCAGCCCACAGAAGAACACTGAAGCTTTCTTT.

CDR3 amino acids: CASSRYPGPAFF. CDR3 coding DNA: TGTGCCAGCAGCCGTTACCCGGGGCCGGCTTTCTTT. This sequence joins TRBV5-4 and TRBJ1-1; possibly TRBD1 for D (5 bases). Per germline, CDR1 SGHNT and CDR2 YYREEE (reference sequence). The CDR3 runs to 12 residues. V lost 4 bases, J lost 11 bases, and 15 bases lay in between.

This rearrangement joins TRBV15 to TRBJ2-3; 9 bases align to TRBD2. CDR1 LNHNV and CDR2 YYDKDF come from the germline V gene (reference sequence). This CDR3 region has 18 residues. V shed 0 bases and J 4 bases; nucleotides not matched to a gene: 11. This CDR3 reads CATSRDSWAGGPADTQYF. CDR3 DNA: TGTGCCACCAGCAGAGATTCGTGGGCGGGAGGGCCTGCAGATACGCAGTATTTT.

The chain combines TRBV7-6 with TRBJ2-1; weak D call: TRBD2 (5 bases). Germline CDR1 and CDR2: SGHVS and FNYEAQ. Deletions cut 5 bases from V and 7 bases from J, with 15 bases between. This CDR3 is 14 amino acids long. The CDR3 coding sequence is TGTGCCAGCAGCCTGAGCCGGACTCTAAATGAGCAGTTCTTC. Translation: CASSLSRTLNEQFF.

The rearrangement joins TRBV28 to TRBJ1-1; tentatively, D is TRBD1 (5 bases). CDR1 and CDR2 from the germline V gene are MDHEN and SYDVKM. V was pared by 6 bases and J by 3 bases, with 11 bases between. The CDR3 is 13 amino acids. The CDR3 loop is CASRSGRHTEAFF. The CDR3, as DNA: TGTGCCAGCAGATCGGGACGGCACACTGAAGCTTTCTTT.

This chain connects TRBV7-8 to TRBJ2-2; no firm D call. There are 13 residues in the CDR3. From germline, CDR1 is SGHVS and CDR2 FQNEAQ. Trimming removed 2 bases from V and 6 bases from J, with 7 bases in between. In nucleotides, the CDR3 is TGTGCCAGCAGCTTACAGCAGGCCGGGGAGCTGTTTTTT. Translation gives CASSLQQAGELFF. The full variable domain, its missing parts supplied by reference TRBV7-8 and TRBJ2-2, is GAGVSQSPRYKVAKRGQDVALRCDPISGHVSLFWYQQALGQGPEFLTYFQNEAQLDKSGLPSDRFFAERPEGSVSTLKIQRTQQEDSAVYLCASSLQQAGELFFGEGSRLTVL.

The CDR3, as DNA: TGTGCCAGCAGCCTCTCGGCAGCTTCTGATACGCAGTATTTT. Protein sequence: CASSLSAASDTQYF. This sequence joins TRBV28 and TRBJ2-3; D is unclear. Per germline, CDR1 MDHEN and CDR2 SYDVKM. The CDR3 loop spans 14 amino acids. V shed 6 bases and J shed 6 bases, with 16 bases lying between them. The full variable domain, with the rest looked up from reference TRBV28 and TRBJ2-3, is DVKVTQSSRYLVKRTGEKVFLECVQDMDHENMFWYRQDPGLGLRLIYFSYDVKMKEKGDIPEGYSVSREKKERFSLILESASTNQTSMYLCASSLSAASDTQYFGPGTRLTVL.